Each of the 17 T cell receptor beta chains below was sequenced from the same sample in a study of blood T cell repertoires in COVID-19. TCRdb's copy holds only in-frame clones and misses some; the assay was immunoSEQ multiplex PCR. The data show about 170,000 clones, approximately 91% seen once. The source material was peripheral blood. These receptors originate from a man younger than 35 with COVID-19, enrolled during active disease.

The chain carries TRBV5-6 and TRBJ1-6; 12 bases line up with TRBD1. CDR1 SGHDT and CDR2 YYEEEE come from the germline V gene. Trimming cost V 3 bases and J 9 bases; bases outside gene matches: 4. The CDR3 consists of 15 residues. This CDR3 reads CASSWGQGAGSPLHF. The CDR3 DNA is TGTGCCAGCAGCTGGGGACAGGGGGCTGGTTCACCCCTCCACTTT. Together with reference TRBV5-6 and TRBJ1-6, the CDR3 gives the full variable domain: DAGVTQSPTHLIKTRGQQVTLRCSPKSGHDTVSWYQQALGQGPQFIFQYYEEEERQRGNFPDRFSGHQFPNYSSELNVNALLLGDSALYLCASSWGQGAGSPLHFGNGTRLTVT.

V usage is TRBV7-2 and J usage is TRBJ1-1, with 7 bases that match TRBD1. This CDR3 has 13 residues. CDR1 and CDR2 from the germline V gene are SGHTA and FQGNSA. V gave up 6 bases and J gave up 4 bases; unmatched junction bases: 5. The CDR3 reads CASRRDRRTEAFF. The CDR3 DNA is TGTGCCAGCAGAAGGGACAGACGCACTGAAGCTTTCTTT.

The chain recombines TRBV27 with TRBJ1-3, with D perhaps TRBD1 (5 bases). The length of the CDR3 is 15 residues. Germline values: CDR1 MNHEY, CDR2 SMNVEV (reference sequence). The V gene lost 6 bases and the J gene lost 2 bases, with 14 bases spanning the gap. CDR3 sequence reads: CASSLTGTAGNTIYF. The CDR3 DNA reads TGTGCCAGCAGCCTCACCGGGACTGCTGGAAACACCATATATTTT.

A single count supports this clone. CDR3 DNA: TGCAGTGTTCAGGGGCGCGGCGAGCAGTACTTC. Translating it yields CSVQGRGEQYF. The J gene is TRBJ2-7, the V gene TRBV20-1, with D maybe TRBD1 (6 bases). The CDR3 is 11 residues long. Germline CDR1 is DFQATT and CDR2 is SNEGSKA (reference sequence). V lost 7 bases, J lost 6 bases, and 13 bases lay in between.

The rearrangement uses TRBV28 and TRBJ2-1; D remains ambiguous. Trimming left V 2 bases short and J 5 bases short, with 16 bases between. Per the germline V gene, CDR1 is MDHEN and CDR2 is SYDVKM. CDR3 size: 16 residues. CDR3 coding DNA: TGTGCCAGCAGTTTAAACCCCCGACTTTCCAACAATGAGCAGTTCTTC. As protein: CASSLNPRLSNNEQFF.

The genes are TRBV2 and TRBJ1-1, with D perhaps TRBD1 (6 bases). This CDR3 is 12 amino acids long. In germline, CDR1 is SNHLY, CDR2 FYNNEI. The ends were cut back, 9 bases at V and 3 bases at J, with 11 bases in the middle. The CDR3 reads CASREGDTEAFF. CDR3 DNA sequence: TGTGCCAGTAGAGAGGGGGACACTGAAGCTTTCTTT.

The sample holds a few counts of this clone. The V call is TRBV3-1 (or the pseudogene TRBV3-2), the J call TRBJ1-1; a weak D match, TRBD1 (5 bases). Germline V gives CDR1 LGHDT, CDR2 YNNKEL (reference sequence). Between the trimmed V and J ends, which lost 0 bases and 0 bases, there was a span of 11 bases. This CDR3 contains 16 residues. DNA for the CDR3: TGTGCCAGCAGCCAAGAGTACGGACATTTGAACACTGAAGCTTTCTTT. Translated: CASSQEYGHLNTEAFF.

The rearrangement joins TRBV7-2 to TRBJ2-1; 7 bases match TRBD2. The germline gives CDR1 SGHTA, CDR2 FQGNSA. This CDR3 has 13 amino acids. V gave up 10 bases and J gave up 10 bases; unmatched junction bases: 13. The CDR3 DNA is TGTGCCACACAGCCTGGGGAGGGAGAGGAGCAGTTCTTC. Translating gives CATQPGEGEEQFF.

The CDR3 here is CASSYRGLVTEAFF. CDR3 DNA: TGTGCCAGCAGCTACAGGGGGCTGGTCACTGAAGCTTTCTTT. This chain links TRBV6-5 with TRBJ1-1; 9 positions agree with TRBD1. Germline CDR1 MNHEY, CDR2 SVGAGI. With V trimmed by 6 bases and J by 4 bases, 6 bases remained unmatched. The CDR3 has 14 residues.

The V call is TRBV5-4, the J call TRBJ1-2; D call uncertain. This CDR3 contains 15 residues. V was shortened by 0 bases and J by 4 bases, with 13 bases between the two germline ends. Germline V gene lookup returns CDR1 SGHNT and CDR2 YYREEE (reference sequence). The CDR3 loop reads CASSLEMQEGYGYTF. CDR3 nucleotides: TGTGCCAGCAGCTTGGAGATGCAGGAAGGCTATGGCTACACCTTC. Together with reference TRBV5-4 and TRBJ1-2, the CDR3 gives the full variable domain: ETGVTQSPTHLIKTRGQQVTLRCSSQSGHNTVSWYQQALGQGPQFIFQYYREEENGRGNFPPRFSGLQFPNYSSELNVNALELDDSALYLCASSLEMQEGYGYTFGSGTRLTVV.

CDR3 nucleotides: TGTGCCAGCAGCTTAGGACTGCCCAGGGGTGAGCAGTTCTTC. Protein sequence: CASSLGLPRGEQFF. The rearrangement uses TRBV11-2 and TRBJ2-1; D perhaps matches TRBD1 (6 bases). The CDR3 spans 14 residues. CDR1 and CDR2 from the germline V gene are SGHAT and FQNNGV. Trimming stripped 1 base from V and 9 bases from J, with 13 bases between.

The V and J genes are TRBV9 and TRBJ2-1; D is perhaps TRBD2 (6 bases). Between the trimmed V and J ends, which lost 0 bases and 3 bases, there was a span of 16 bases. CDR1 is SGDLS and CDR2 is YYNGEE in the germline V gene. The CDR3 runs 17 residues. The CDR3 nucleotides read TGTGCCAGCAGCGTAGGAACGGGAGCGGGTTACTACAATGAGCAGTTCTTC. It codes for CASSVGTGAGYYNEQFF. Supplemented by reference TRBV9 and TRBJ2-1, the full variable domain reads DSGVTQTPKHLITATGQRVTLRCSPRSGDLSVYWYQQSLDQGLQFLIQYYNGEERAKGNILERFSAQQFPDLHSELNLSSLELGDSALYFCASSVGTGAGYYNEQFFGPGTRLTVL.

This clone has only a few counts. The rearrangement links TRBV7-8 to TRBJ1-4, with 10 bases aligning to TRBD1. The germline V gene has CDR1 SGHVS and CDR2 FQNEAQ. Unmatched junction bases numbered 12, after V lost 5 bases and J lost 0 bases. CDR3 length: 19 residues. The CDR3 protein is CASSPLRDRGSTTNEKLFF. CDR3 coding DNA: TGTGCCAGCAGCCCCCTTAGGGACAGGGGTTCCACAACTAATGAAAAACTGTTTTTT.

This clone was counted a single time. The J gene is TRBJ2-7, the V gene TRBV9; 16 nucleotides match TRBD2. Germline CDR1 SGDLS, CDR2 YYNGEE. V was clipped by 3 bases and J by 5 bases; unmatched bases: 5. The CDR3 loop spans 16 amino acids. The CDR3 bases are TGTGCCAGCAGCGGAACCGGGACTAGCGGGAGGGACGAGCAGTACTTC. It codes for CASSGTGTSGRDEQYF.

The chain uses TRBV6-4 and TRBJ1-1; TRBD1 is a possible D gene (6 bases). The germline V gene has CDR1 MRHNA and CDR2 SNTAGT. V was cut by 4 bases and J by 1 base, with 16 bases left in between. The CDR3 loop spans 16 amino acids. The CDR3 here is CASSGPRQDPNTEAFF. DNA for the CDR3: TGTGCCAGCAGTGGCCCTCGACAGGACCCGAACACTGAAGCTTTCTTT.

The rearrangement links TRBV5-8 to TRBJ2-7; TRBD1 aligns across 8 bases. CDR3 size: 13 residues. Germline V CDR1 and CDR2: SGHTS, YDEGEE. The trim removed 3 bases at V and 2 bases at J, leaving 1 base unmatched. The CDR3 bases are TGTGCCAGCAGCTGGGGACAGGCCTACGAGCAGTACTTC. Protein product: CASSWGQAYEQYF. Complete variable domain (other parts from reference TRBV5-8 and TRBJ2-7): EAGVTQSPTHLIKTRGQQATLRCSPISGHTSVYWYQQALGLGLQFLLWYDEGEERNRGNFPPRFSGRQFPNYSSELNVNALELEDSALYLCASSWGQAYEQYFGPGTRLTVT.

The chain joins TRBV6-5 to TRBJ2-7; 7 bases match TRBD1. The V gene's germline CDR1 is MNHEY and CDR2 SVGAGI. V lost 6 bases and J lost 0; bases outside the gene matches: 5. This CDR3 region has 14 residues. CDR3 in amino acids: CASRETGISYEQYF. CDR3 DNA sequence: TGTGCCAGCAGAGAGACAGGGATCTCCTACGAGCAGTACTTC.